One and the same sample provided the 2 T cell receptor beta chains below, sequenced in a study of shared clonotypes between healthy human individuals. Data came from immunoSEQ multiplex PCR; TCRdb stores just in-frame clones and leaves some out. The data show 2 million to 2.5 million clones, nearly 97% seen once. Sequenced: naive CD4+ T cells sorted from blood. The subset here: CD45RA+ positively selected. Receptors were obtained from a man between 18 and 35 years old in good health.

The gene calls are TRBV6-5 and TRBJ1-4; D is unclear. Germline V gives CDR1 MNHEY, CDR2 SVGAGI. Trimming took off 5 bases at V and 4 bases at J, with 8 bases between the two ends. The CDR3 extends over 13 amino acids. For the CDR3, the DNA is TGTGCCAGCAGTATCGGCCATAATGAAAAACTGTTTTTT. This sequence encodes CASSIGHNEKLFF.

The V call is TRBV5-5, the J call TRBJ2-7, with a weak D call TRBD2 (6 bases). The CDR3 is 16 residues long. The germline CDR1 and CDR2 sequences are SGHKS and YYEKEE (reference sequence). Deletions cut 6 bases from V and 2 bases from J, with 21 bases between. The CDR3: CASTLEGTAITYEQYF. CDR3 in DNA: TGTGCCAGCACCCTGGAGGGGACCGCAATAACCTACGAGCAGTACTTC.